The TCR beta chain described here comes from a study of monozygotic twins with inflammatory bowel disease. Looked up from germline, CDR1 is LGHDT and CDR2 is YNNKEL (reference sequence). The CDR3 consists of 14 residues. After re-calling the 5' RACE reads, TCRdb lists one entry per CDR3 protein, DNA absent. Its clone listing holds approximately 390,000 distinct CDR3 sequences. The chain is built from TRBV3-1 and TRBJ1-1; as DNA is missing, the TRBD1 call by TCRdb cannot be tested. Material: blood. This receptor was taken from a human donor with ulcerative colitis or Crohn's disease, or a healthy co-twin of an affected twin (not recorded which). CDR3 loop: CASSQITGNTEAFF.